This T cell receptor beta chain appears in the sequencing data of a study of cytomegalovirus exposure and HLA in healthy donors. Although they were nominally healthy when sampled, donors likely had unrecorded immune exposures. This CDR3 comprises 14 residues. Germline loops: CDR1 MDHEN, CDR2 SYDVKM. Trimming cost V 5 bases and J 4 bases, with 12 bases left between them. With 60 Vbeta and 13 Jbeta primers, the PCR was carried out. The data were produced by immunoSEQ multiplex PCR, yet TCRdb's version contains in-frame clones alone and is incomplete. This repertoire includes about 100,000 clones. Sequenced input: PBMCs. This clonotype originated in a girl between 10 and 17 years old in good health and CMV-seropositive. The chain employs TRBV28 and TRBJ2-1, with D possibly being TRBD2 (5 bases). CDR3 residues: CASSVAGGYNEQFF. The CDR3 DNA follows: TGTGCCAGCAGTGTGGCCGGCGGGTACAATGAGCAGTTCTTC.